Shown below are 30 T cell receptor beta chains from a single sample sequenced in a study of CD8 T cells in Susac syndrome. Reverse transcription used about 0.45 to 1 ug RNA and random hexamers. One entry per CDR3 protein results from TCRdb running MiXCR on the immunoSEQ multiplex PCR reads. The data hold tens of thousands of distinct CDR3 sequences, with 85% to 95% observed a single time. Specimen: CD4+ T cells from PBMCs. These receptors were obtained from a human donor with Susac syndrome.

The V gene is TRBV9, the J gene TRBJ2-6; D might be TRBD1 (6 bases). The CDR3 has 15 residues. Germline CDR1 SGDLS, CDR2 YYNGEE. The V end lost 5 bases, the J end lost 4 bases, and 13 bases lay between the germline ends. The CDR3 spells CASRATGLGANVLTF. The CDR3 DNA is TGTGCCAGCAGGGCTACAGGGCTCGGGGCCAACGTCCTGACTTTC.

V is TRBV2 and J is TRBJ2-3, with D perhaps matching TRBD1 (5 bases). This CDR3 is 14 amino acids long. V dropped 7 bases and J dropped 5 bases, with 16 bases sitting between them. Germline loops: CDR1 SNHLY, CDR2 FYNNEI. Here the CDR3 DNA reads TGTGCCAGCACGGTCCAGGGTCGAAGAGATACGCAGTATTTT. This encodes CASTVQGRRDTQYF. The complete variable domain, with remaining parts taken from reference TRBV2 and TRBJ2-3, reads EPEVTQTPSHQVTQMGQEVILRCVPISNHLYFYWYRQILGQKVEFLVSFYNNEISEKSEIFDDQFSVERPDGSNFTLKIRSTKLEDSAMYFCASTVQGRRDTQYFGPGTRLTVL.

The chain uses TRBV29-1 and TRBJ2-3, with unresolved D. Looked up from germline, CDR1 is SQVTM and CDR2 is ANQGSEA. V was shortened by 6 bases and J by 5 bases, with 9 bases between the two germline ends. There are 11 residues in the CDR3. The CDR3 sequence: CSVNDLDTQYF. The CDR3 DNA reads TGCAGCGTCAACGACCTAGATACGCAGTATTTT.

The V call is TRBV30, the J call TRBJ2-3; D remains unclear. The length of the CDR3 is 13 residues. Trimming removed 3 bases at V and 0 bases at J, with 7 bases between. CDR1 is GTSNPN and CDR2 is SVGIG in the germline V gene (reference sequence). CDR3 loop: CAWRAGSTDTQYF. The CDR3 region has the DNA TGTGCCTGGAGAGCTGGTAGCACAGATACGCAGTATTTT.

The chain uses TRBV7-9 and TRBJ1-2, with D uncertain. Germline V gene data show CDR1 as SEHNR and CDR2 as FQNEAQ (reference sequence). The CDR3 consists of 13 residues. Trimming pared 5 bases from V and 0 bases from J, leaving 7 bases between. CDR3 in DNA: TGTGCCAGCAGCCCTACTACTAACTATGGCTACACCTTC. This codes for CASSPTTNYGYTF.

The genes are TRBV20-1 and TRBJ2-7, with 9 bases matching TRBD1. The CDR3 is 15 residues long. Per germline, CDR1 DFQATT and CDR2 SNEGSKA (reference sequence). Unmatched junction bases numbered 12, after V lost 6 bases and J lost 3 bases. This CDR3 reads CSAPNPGQGFYEQYF. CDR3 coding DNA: TGCAGTGCACCAAATCCGGGACAGGGCTTCTACGAGCAGTACTTC.

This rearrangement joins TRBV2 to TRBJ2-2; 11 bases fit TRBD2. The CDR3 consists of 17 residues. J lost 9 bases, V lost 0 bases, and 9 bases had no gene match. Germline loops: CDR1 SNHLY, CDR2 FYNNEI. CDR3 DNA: TGTGCCAGCAGTGAAGCGTCGGGACTAGCGGCTGGCAGGGAGCTGTTTTTT. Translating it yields CASSEASGLAAGRELFF.

This CDR3 is CSVRRGDYNEQFF. CDR3 nucleotides: TGCAGCGTTAGGAGGGGAGATTACAATGAGCAGTTCTTC. The rearrangement uses TRBV29-1 and TRBJ2-1, with D possibly matching TRBD2 (6 bases). Germline V lookup: CDR1 SQVTM, CDR2 ANQGSEA. The CDR3 is made up of 13 amino acids. V lost 5 bases to trimming and J lost 4 bases, with 12 bases between them.

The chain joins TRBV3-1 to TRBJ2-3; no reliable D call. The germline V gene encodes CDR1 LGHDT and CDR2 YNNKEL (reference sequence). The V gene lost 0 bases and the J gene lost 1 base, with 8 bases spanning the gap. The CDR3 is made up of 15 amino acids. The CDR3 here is CASSQEVLRTDTQYF. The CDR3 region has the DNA TGTGCCAGCAGCCAAGAGGTTCTACGCACAGATACGCAGTATTTT.

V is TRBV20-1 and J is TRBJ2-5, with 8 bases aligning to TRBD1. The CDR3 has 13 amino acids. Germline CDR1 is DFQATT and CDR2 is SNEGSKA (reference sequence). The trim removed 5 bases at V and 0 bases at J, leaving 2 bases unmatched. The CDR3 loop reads CSAGTGHQETQYF. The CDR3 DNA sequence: TGCAGTGCTGGGACAGGCCACCAAGAGACCCAGTACTTC.

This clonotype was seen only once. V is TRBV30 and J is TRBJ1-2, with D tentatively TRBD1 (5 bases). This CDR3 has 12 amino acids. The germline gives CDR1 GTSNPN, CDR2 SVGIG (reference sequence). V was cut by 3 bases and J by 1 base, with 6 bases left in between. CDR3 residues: CAWRGDNYGYTF. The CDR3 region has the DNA TGTGCCTGGAGAGGGGATAACTATGGCTACACCTTC.

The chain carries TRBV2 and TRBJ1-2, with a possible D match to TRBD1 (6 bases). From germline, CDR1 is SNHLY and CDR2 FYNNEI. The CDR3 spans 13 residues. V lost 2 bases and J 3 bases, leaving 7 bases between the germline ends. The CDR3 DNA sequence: TGTGCCAGCAGTGAAAACAGGGACTATGGCTACACCTTC. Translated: CASSENRDYGYTF.

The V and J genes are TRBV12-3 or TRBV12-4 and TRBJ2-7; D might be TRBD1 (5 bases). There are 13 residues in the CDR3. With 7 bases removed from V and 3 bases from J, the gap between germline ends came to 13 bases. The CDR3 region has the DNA TGTGCCAGCAAAGGGGCCAACGTCTACGAGCAGTACTTC. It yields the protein CASKGANVYEQYF.

Here the CDR3 reads CASRPPGDTEAFF. In DNA, the CDR3 is TGTGCCAGCCGTCCGCCGGGGGACACTGAAGCTTTCTTT. V gene TRBV6-5 combines with J gene TRBJ1-1; D is perhaps TRBD1 (5 bases). The CDR3 runs 13 residues. Germline V gives CDR1 MNHEY, CDR2 SVGAGI. V dropped 8 bases and J dropped 3 bases, with 13 bases sitting between them.

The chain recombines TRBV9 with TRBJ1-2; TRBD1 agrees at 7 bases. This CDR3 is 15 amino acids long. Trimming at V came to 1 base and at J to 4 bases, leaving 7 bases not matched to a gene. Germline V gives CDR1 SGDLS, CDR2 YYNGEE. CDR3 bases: TGTGCCAGCAGCGTAAACGGACAGGCGACCTATGGCTACACCTTC. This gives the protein CASSVNGQATYGYTF. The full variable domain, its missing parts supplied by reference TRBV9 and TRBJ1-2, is DSGVTQTPKHLITATGQRVTLRCSPRSGDLSVYWYQQSLDQGLQFLIQYYNGEERAKGNILERFSAQQFPDLHSELNLSSLELGDSALYFCASSVNGQATYGYTFGSGTRLTVV.

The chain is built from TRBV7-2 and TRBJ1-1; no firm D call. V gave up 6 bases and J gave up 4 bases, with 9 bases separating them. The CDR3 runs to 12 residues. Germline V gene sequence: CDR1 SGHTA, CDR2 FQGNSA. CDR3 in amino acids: CASSRLGTEAFF. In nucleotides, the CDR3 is TGTGCCAGCAGTCGGCTGGGCACTGAAGCTTTCTTT.

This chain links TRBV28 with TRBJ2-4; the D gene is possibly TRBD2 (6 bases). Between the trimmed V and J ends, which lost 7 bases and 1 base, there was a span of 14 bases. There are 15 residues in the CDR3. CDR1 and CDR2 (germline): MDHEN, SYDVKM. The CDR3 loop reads CASKTRGGAKNIQYF. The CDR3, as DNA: TGTGCCAGCAAAACGCGTGGGGGGGCCAAAAACATTCAGTACTTC.

DNA of the CDR3: TGTGCCAGCAGTTGGAAGAGCCAAGAGACCCAGTACTTC. This gives the protein CASSWKSQETQYF. The chain joins TRBV12-3 or TRBV12-4 to TRBJ2-5; D gene unclear. V was pared by 4 bases and J by 1 base, with 7 bases between. This CDR3 comprises 13 residues.

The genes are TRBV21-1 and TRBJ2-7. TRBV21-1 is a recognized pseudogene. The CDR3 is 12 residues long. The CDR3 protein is CASSKVDYEQYF. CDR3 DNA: TGTGCCAGCAGCAAAGTCGACTACGAGCAGTACTTC.

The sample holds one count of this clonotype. DNA for the CDR3: TGTGCCTGGAAGGTATCGACCAATTCACCCCTCCACTTT. It codes for CAWKVSTNSPLHF. The rearrangement joins TRBV30 to TRBJ1-6, with no clear D. Trimming took 4 bases from V and 7 from J, leaving 11 bases between them. This CDR3 has 13 amino acids. Germline V lookup: CDR1 GTSNPN, CDR2 SVGIG (reference sequence).

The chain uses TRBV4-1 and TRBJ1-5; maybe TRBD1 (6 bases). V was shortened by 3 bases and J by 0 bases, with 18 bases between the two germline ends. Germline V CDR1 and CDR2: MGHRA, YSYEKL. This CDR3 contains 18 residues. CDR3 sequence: CASSQDGSGAYSNQPQHF. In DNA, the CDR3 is TGCGCCAGCAGCCAGGATGGTTCGGGGGCTTATAGCAATCAGCCCCAGCATTTT.

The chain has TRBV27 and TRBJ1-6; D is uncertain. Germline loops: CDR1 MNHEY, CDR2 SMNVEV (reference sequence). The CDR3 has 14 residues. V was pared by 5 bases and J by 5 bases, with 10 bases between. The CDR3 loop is CASSVRGNNSPLHF. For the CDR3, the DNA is TGTGCCAGCAGTGTAAGAGGGAATAATTCACCCCTCCACTTT.

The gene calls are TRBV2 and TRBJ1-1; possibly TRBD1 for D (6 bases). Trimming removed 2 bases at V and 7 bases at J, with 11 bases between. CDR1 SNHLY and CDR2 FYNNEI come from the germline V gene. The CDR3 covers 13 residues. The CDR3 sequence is CASSEQGMNEAFF. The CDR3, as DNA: TGTGCCAGCAGTGAACAGGGGATGAATGAAGCTTTCTTT.

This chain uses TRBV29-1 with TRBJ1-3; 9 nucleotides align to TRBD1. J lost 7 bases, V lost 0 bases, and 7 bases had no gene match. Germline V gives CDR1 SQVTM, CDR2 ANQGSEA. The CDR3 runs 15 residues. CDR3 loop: CSVEDGTGGANTIYF. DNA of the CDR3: TGCAGCGTTGAAGATGGCACAGGGGGCGCGAACACCATATATTTT.

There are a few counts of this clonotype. DNA of the CDR3: TGTGCCAGCAGCTCCACCGGGCCCTACGAGCAGTACTTC. Protein product: CASSSTGPYEQYF. The V and J genes are TRBV7-2 and TRBJ2-7; D uncertain. CDR1 and CDR2 (germline): SGHTA, FQGNSA. This CDR3 is 13 amino acids long. V was cut by 4 bases and J by 2 bases, with 9 bases left in between. The full variable domain, in which reference TRBV7-2 and TRBJ2-7 provide the parts outside the CDR3, is GAGVSQSPSNKVTEKGKDVELRCDPISGHTALYWYRQSLGQGLEFLIYFQGNSAPDKSGLPSDRFSAERTGGSVSTLTIQRTQQEDSAVYLCASSSTGPYEQYFGPGTRLTVT.

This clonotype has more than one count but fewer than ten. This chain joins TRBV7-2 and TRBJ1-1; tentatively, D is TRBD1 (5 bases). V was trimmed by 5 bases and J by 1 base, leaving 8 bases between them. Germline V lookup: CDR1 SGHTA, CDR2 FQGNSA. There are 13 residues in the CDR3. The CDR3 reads CASSQGRNTEAFF. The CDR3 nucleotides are TGTGCCAGCAGCCAGGGAAGGAACACTGAAGCTTTCTTT. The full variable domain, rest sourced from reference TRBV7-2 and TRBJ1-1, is GAGVSQSPSNKVTEKGKDVELRCDPISGHTALYWYRQSLGQGLEFLIYFQGNSAPDKSGLPSDRFSAERTGGSVSTLTIQRTQQEDSAVYLCASSQGRNTEAFFGQGTRLTVV.

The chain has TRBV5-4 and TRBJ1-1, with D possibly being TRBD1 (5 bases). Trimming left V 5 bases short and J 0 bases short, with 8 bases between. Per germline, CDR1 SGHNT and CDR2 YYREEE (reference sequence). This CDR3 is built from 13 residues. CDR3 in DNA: TGTGCCAGCAGGCCAGGGTTGAACACTGAAGCTTTCTTT. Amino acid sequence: CASRPGLNTEAFF.

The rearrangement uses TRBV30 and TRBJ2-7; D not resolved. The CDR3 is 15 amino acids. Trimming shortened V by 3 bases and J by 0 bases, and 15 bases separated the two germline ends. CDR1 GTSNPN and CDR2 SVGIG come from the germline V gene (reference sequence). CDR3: CAWRDTSIFSYEQYF. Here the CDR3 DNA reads TGTGCCTGGAGGGATACATCAATCTTCTCCTACGAGCAGTACTTC. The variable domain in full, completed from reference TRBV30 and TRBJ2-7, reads SQTIHQWPATLVQPVGSPLSLECTVEGTSNPNLYWYRQAAGRGLQLLFYSVGIGQISSEVPQNLSASRPQDRQFILSSKKLLLSDSGFYLCAWRDTSIFSYEQYFGPGTRLTVT.

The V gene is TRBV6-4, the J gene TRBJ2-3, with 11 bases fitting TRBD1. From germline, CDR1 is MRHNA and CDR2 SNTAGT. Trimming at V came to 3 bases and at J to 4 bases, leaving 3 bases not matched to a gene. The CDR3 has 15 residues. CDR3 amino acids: CASSERDRGSDTQYF. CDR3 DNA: TGTGCCAGCAGTGAACGGGACAGGGGGTCAGATACGCAGTATTTT.

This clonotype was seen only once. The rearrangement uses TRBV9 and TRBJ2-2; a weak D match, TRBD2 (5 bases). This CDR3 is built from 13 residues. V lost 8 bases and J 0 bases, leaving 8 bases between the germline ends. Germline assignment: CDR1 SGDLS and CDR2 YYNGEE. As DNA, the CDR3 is TGTGCCAGGCCAGCGGCGAACACCGGGGAGCTGTTTTTT. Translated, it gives CARPAANTGELFF.